These 16 T cell receptor beta chains were all obtained from the same sample, sequenced in a study of T cells in Graves' hyperthyroidism and ophthalmopathy. There were TCR beta CDR3 regions amplified from RNA transcripts. In the first-round RT-PCR of the TCR CDR3, the HTBI primer set was used. Each CDR3 protein gets one entry after TCRdb re-called the multiplex PCR reads with MiXCR. The table records over 700,000 distinct CDR3 sequences, around 38% of them present only once. The sample was blood. The source is a man aged 18 to 30 with Graves' hyperthyroidism.

A word on this clonotype: A read error may be the cause here, since a much bigger clone is one base away. This chain joins TRBV29-1 and TRBJ2-7, with D unclear. Germline V gene sequence: CDR1 SQVTM, CDR2 ANQGSEA. The germline V and J ends were trimmed by 7 bases and 3 bases, with 10 bases remaining between them. The CDR3 has 11 amino acids. The CDR3 DNA is TGCAGCGCCGACCACAACTACGAGCAGTACTTC. This translates into CSADHNYEQYF.

The rearrangement uses TRBV11-3 and TRBJ2-5, with D maybe TRBD1 (6 bases). The germline V gene has CDR1 SGHNT and CDR2 YENEEA. This CDR3 has 17 amino acids. V lost 1 base to trimming and J lost 5 bases, with 20 bases between them. CDR3 in amino acids: CASSLVARNRVEETQYF. The DNA of the CDR3 is TGTGCCAGCAGCTTAGTGGCCCGGAACAGGGTTGAGGAGACCCAGTACTTC.

V usage is TRBV12-3 or TRBV12-4 and J usage is TRBJ2-2, with D unresolved. The CDR3 totals 12 residues. V was shortened by 8 bases and J by 7 bases, with 11 bases between the two germline ends. The CDR3 sequence is CASGLAVGELFF. CDR3 in DNA: TGTGCCAGCGGCTTAGCCGTCGGGGAGCTGTTTTTT.

This clonotype was recorded many times. The gene calls are TRBV6-6 and TRBJ1-1; unclear D gene. The CDR3 loop spans 12 amino acids. Germline assignment: CDR1 MNHNY and CDR2 SVGAGI (reference sequence). V was cut by 6 bases and J by 5 bases, with 10 bases left in between. Here the CDR3 reads CASSSIGTEAFF. The CDR3 DNA reads TGTGCCAGCAGCTCTATAGGGACTGAAGCTTTCTTT.

In regard to this clonotype: A read error may produce the germline difference seen at one junction end. CDR3 region: CAGSGGQGIYQPQHF. CDR3 sequence (DNA): TGTGCCGGCAGCGGGGGGCAGGGCATATATCAGCCCCAGCATTTT. The V and J genes are TRBV7-8 and TRBJ1-5, with a tentative D call TRBD1 (6 bases). From germline, CDR1 is SGHVS and CDR2 FQNEAQ. This CDR3 has 15 amino acids.

At least ten counts were recorded for this clonotype. The genes are TRBV15 and TRBJ1-2; D call uncertain. The CDR3 length is 14 residues. In germline, CDR1 is LNHNV, CDR2 YYDKDF (reference sequence). V lost 2 bases to trimming and J lost 2 bases, with 9 bases between them. CDR3 sequence reads: CATSRNTENYGYTF. The CDR3 nucleotides read TGTGCCACCAGCAGAAACACCGAGAACTATGGCTACACCTTC.

This clonotype was seen ten or more times. This chain connects TRBV7-9 to TRBJ1-6; D is uncertain. Germline CDR1 and CDR2: SEHNR and FQNEAQ (reference sequence). Between the trimmed V and J ends, which lost 6 bases and 7 bases, there was a span of 16 bases. The CDR3 totals 15 residues. CDR3 amino acids: CASRSKGRLNSPLHF. Written as DNA, the CDR3 is TGTGCCAGCAGATCCAAGGGCCGGTTGAATTCACCCCTCCACTTT. The whole variable domain, remainder taken from reference TRBV7-9 and TRBJ1-6, is DTGVSQNPRHKITKRGQNVTFRCDPISEHNRLYWYRQTLGQGPEFLTYFQNEAQLEKSRLLSDRFSAERPKGSFSTLEIQRTEQGDSAMYLCASRSKGRLNSPLHFGNGTRLTVT.

The sample holds many counts of this clonotype. A read error may produce the germline difference seen at one junction end. This sequence joins TRBV7-7 and TRBJ1-1, with D unresolved. Germline loops: CDR1 SSHAT, CDR2 FNYEAQ (reference sequence). The CDR3 spans 15 residues. CDR3 bases: TGTGCTAGCAGCCCCCTTCAGCAATATAGGTCTGAAGCTTTCTTT. Its translation is CASSPLQQYRSEAFF.

The table lists this clonotype with a few counts. For the CDR3, the DNA is TGCAGTGCTAAGGACAGGGGGGAGACTGAAGCTTTCTTT. Translating gives CSAKDRGETEAFF. The chain is built from TRBV20-1 and TRBJ1-1, with 10 bases identical to TRBD1. CDR1 DFQATT and CDR2 SNEGSKA come from the germline V gene (reference sequence). The CDR3 extends over 13 amino acids. V dropped 4 bases and J dropped 5; count of bases not matched to a gene: 4.

About this clonotype itself: One junction end disagrees with the germline gene, perhaps due to a read error. The chain joins TRBV3-1 to TRBJ1-2; perhaps TRBD1 as D (6 bases). Germline values: CDR1 LGHDT, CDR2 YNNKEL (reference sequence). CDR3 length equals 11 residues. DNA of the CDR3: TGTGCCGGCAGCCCACAGGGTGGCTACACCTTC. Residues: CAGSPQGGYTF. Together with reference TRBV3-1 and TRBJ1-2, the CDR3 gives the full variable domain: DTAVSQTPKYLVTQMGNDKSIKCEQNLGHDTMYWYKQDSKKFLKIMFSYNNKELIINETVPNRFSPKSPDKAHLNLHINSLELGDSAVYFCAGSPQGGYTFGSGTRLTVV.

Concerning this clonotype itself: A much larger clone lies a single base off, so this may be a read error. This chain links TRBV20-1 with TRBJ2-6; D possibly matches TRBD1 or TRBD2 (6 bases each). The CDR3 contains 16 residues. V lost 6 bases and J 2 bases, leaving 17 bases between the germline ends. Looked up from germline, CDR1 is DFQATT and CDR2 is SNEGSKA (reference sequence). The CDR3 is CSASRDGGPGANVLTF. In nucleotides, the CDR3 is TGCAGTGCCAGCCGGGACGGGGGCCCTGGGGCCAACGTCCTGACTTTC.

This clonotype has a handful of counts. The chain uses TRBV7-2 and TRBJ1-5; D is unresolved. The ends were cut back, 7 bases at V and 7 bases at J, with 11 bases in the middle. Germline V CDR1 and CDR2: SGHTA, FQGNSA. The CDR3 is 12 amino acids. CDR3 protein: CASTSEVQPQHF. Here the CDR3 DNA reads TGTGCCAGCACCTCGGAAGTCCAGCCCCAGCATTTT.

The chain carries TRBV29-1 and TRBJ1-5; 8 nucleotides match TRBD1. The CDR3 consists of 13 residues. Losses at the gene ends were 6 bases for V and 5 bases for J; bases not matched to a gene: 6. The germline CDR1 and CDR2 sequences are SQVTM and ANQGSEA. CDR3 residues: CSVPTGDYQPQHF. Here the CDR3 DNA reads TGCAGCGTCCCGACAGGGGATTATCAGCCCCAGCATTTT.

This clonotype was counted between two and nine times. V and J are TRBV5-8 and TRBJ2-7, with 11 bases that match TRBD2. Trimming removed 7 bases from V and 6 bases from J; junction bases left unmatched: 9. The germline CDR1 and CDR2 sequences are SGHTS and YDEGEE. CDR3 length: 14 residues. CDR3 coding DNA: TGTGCCAGCGGGAGACTAGCGGGACAGAGCGAGCAGTACTTC. Its translation: CASGRLAGQSEQYF.

As to this clonotype: A single base separates this from a much larger clone, so it may be a read error. The rearrangement uses TRBV7-9 and TRBJ2-6, with a weak D call TRBD2 (6 bases). The CDR3 runs to 17 residues. Germline V gene lookup returns CDR1 SEHNR and CDR2 FQNEAQ (reference sequence). For the CDR3, the DNA is TGTGCCAGCAGCTCTAGACGGGGGAACTCTGGGACCAACGTCCTGACTTTC. This encodes CASSSRRGNSGTNVLTF.

A single count supports this clonotype. The V gene is TRBV5-8, the J gene TRBJ2-7; D is unresolved. The CDR3 is made up of 13 amino acids. CDR1 SGHTS and CDR2 YDEGEE come from the germline V gene. With 2 bases removed from V and 2 bases from J, the gap between germline ends came to 8 bases. In nucleotides, the CDR3 is TGTGCCAGCAGCTTTTACAGCACCTACGAGCAGTACTTC. Translating gives CASSFYSTYEQYF.